The subject of this entry is one T cell receptor (beta chain). Compared with germline, one end of the junction differs, possibly owing to a read error. Regarding time point: pretreatment peripheral blood. Patients yielded 1 to 8 samples each, pretreatment and on-treatment. The V gene's germline CDR1 is SSHAT and CDR2 FNYEAQ (reference sequence). The CDR3 loop spans 14 amino acids. This record belongs to a study of PD-L1 blockade in urothelial cancer. For the study at large: Patients commenced intravenous atezolizumab, 1,200 mg every 3 weeks, at some point between 2013 and 2015. Counts from blood samples showed a median of roughly 150,000 T cells.

The data were produced by immunoSEQ multiplex PCR, yet TCRdb's version contains in-frame clones alone and is incomplete. The table has around 40,000 clones, 90% to 95% seen once. J is TRBJ2-2 and V is TRBV7-7; weak D call: TRBD2 (5 bases). Sequenced material: PBMCs, taken around atezolizumab (anti-PD-L1) treatment. The receptor's source is a woman aged 60-75 years with urothelial cancer. As DNA, the CDR3 is TGTGCCAGCAGCCTAGCCCGGGGCACCGGGGAGCTGTTTTTT. Its protein is CASSLARGTGELFF.